This is a list of T cell receptor beta chains from one sample in a study of patients and donors after allogeneic stem cell transplantation. TCRdb redid the calling of the RT-PCR reads with MiXCR, one entry per CDR3 protein. This table has about 960,000 distinct CDR3 sequences, more than 15% appearing once. Source material: blood, either unsorted or a sorted T cell fraction (not recorded which). The receptors derive from a human donor who was either an allogeneic HSCT recipient or a stem cell or donor lymphocyte infusion donor (not recorded which). It is not recorded whose cells these are; they may come from a transplant donor. CDR3s include the opening cysteine and the closing phenylalanine or tryptophan. D genes are given only for firm matches. A clone size is listed for some rows: how often the clone was seen (once, few, many), or a class if it is expanded.

>TRBV2|TRBJ1-6|few|-
TGTGCCAGCAGCGTAAGGATGGACGCTAGAAATTCACCCCTCCACTTT
CASSVRMDARNSPLHF
>TRBV20-1|TRBJ1-2|few|TRBD1
TGCAGTGCTCCCCGGGACAGTTATGGCTACACCTTC
CSAPRDSYGYTF
>TRBV20-1|TRBJ1-1|-|-
TGCAGTGCTGGAACAGGGACCACTGAAGCTTTCTTT
CSAGTGTTEAFF
>TRBV6-1|TRBJ2-4|-|TRBD2
TGTGCCAGCTTGGCGGGAGCCCCAAAAAACATTCAGTACTTC
CASLAGAPKNIQYF
>TRBV29-1|TRBJ2-1|few|-
TGCAGCGTTGAAGGAGGGGATGTTGAGCAGTTCTTC
CSVEGGDVEQFF
>TRBV6-1|TRBJ1-1|few|-
TGTGCCAGCAGGGCAGGACGGCAGAACACTGAAGCTTTCTTT
CASRAGRQNTEAFF
>TRBV6-1|TRBJ1-2|few|TRBD1
TGTGCCAGCAGTCCTTGGACAGCCAGGGGGGGGGTTTATGGCTACACCTTC
CASSPWTARGGVYGYTF
>TRBV5-1|TRBJ2-1|few|TRBD2
TGCGCCAGCAGCTTAAGCGGGAGGGTGGGATACAATGAGCAGTTCTTC
CASSLSGRVGYNEQFF
>TRBV7-2|TRBJ2-5|few|-
TGTGCCAGCAGCCGCTTCGGGGTAGAGACCCAGTACTTC
CASSRFGVETQYF
>TRBV5-6|TRBJ2-4|few|-
TGTGCCAGCAGCCCGACTCAGGGTACTTACATTCAGTACTTC
CASSPTQGTYIQYF
>TRBV7-3|TRBJ2-7|-|TRBD2
TGTGCCAGCAGCCCTAAAGCGGGAACCTCCTACGAGCAGTACTTC
CASSPKAGTSYEQYF
>TRBV4-3|TRBJ2-6|-|-
TGCGCCAGCAGCCAAGGGGGGAACGTCCTGACTTTC
CASSQGGNVLTF
>TRBV20-1|TRBJ1-5|-|TRBD1
TGCAGTGCTAACGACAGGGTCATGGATCAGCCCCAGCATTTT
CSANDRVMDQPQHF
>TRBV20-1|TRBJ2-5|-|TRBD2
TGCAGTGCTAGAGCCGGAGGGGCGGGGGAGAAAGAGACCCAGTACTTC
CSARAGGAGEKETQYF
>TRBV18|TRBJ1-1|-|TRBD1
TGTGCCAGCTCACCAACTCGGACAGGGACCGAAGCTTTCTTT
CASSPTRTGTEAFF
>TRBV27|TRBJ2-7|-|-
TGTGCCAGCAGGAAAAACTACGAGCAGTACTTC
CASRKNYEQYF
>TRBV7-6|TRBJ2-7|-|-
TGTGCCAGCAGCTTAATACAGGGACAAAACGAGCAGTACTTC
CASSLIQGQNEQYF
>TRBV7-3|TRBJ2-2|few|TRBD2
TGTGCCAGCAGCTCCGCAACTAGCGGGAGAACCGGGGAGCTGTTTTTT
CASSSATSGRTGELFF
>TRBV11-3|TRBJ2-4|-|-
TGTGCCAGCAGAAAGGGGGATGGAAACATTCAGTACTTC
CASRKGDGNIQYF
>TRBV5-1|TRBJ2-1|many|TRBD2
TGCGCCAGCAGCTTGGAGGGGACTAGCGGGAGGCATGAGCAGTTCTTC
CASSLEGTSGRHEQFF
>TRBV24-1|TRBJ2-1|few|-
TGTGCCACCAGTGATCGCACAGGAGTACTGGCCTACAATGAGCAGTTCTTC
CATSDRTGVLAYNEQFF
>TRBV21-1|TRBJ2-5|few|-
TGTGCCAGCAGCAAAGTGGCCGGGAGGGGGTTCAAAGAGACCCAGTACTTC
CASSKVAGRGFKETQYF
>TRBV12-3/TRBV12-4|TRBJ1-2|-|-
TGTGCCAGCAGTTCAATACAGGGTTTCTACGGCTACACCTTC
CASSSIQGFYGYTF
>TRBV6-5|TRBJ1-2|many|TRBD1
TGTGCCAGCAGTTTGGGACAGAAGAACTATGGCTACACCTTC
CASSLGQKNYGYTF
>TRBV18|TRBJ1-4|-|TRBD1
TGTGCCAGCTCACCGCGGACAGGTGCAACTAATGAAAAACTGTTTTTT
CASSPRTGATNEKLFF
>TRBV7-8|TRBJ1-1|-|-
TGTGCCAGCAGCTTTGGACATGAGAACACTGAAGCTTTCTTT
CASSFGHENTEAFF
>TRBV5-5|TRBJ2-1|-|-
TGTGCCAGCAGCTTGGGTTCGGCGTCCCCCAACAATGAGCAGTTCTTC
CASSLGSASPNNEQFF
>TRBV9|TRBJ2-7|few|-
TGTGCCAGCAGCGTGGGGGGCCTAACATCCTACGAGCAGTACTTC
CASSVGGLTSYEQYF
>TRBV20-1|TRBJ1-1|few|-
TGCAGTGCTAGAGACTCGGGCAGAGCCATGAACACTGAAGCTTTCTTT
CSARDSGRAMNTEAFF
>TRBV6-1|TRBJ1-4|-|TRBD1
TGTGCCAGCAGTCCTTTCAGACAGGGCGAACTGTTTTTT
CASSPFRQGELFF
>TRBV7-8|TRBJ1-2|-|TRBD1
TGTGCCAGCAGCGACTACAGGGGGTCAGACAACTATGGCTACACCTTC
CASSDYRGSDNYGYTF
>TRBV7-9|TRBJ1-6|-|TRBD1
TGTGCCAGCAGCTTAGTTCGACCGGGACAGAGAAATTCACCCCTCCACTTT
CASSLVRPGQRNSPLHF
>TRBV7-2|TRBJ2-1|-|TRBD2
TGTGCCAGCAGCTTCGACGGGACTAGCGGGAATGAGCAGTTCTTC
CASSFDGTSGNEQFF
>TRBV5-1|TRBJ1-1|many|-
TGCGCCAGCAGCTTGTGGGCGGGGGGGAACACTGAAGCTTTCTTT
CASSLWAGGNTEAFF
>TRBV13|TRBJ2-3|many|TRBD1
TGTGCCTCGACAGGGCTCACAGATACGCAGTATTTT
CASTGLTDTQYF
>TRBV9|TRBJ2-2|few|TRBD2
TGTGCCAGCAGCGTAGGTTGGGGACTATCGAACACCGGGGAGCTGTTTTTT
CASSVGWGLSNTGELFF
>TRBV5-4|TRBJ2-7|-|TRBD2
TGTGCCAGCAGCTTAATCAACCGGGACAGGGGGACTAGCGGGAACTCCTACGAGCAGTACTTC
CASSLINRDRGTSGNSYEQYF
>TRBV4-3|TRBJ1-5|few|-
TGCGCCAGCAGCCAGGATACTCGGGGGCAGCCCCAGCATTTT
CASSQDTRGQPQHF
>TRBV6-5|TRBJ2-7|few|-
TGTGCCAGCAGGGACCAATACGAGCAGTACTTC
CASRDQYEQYF
>TRBV25-1|TRBJ1-5|-|TRBD1
TGTGCCAGCAGCCCAGGGGGAGTTTATAGCAATCAGCCCCAGCATTTT
CASSPGGVYSNQPQHF
>TRBV7-9|TRBJ2-7|-|-
TGTGCCAGCAGCTTAGGGGTGCGCAGTGGCTTTACCTACGAGCAGTACTTC
CASSLGVRSGFTYEQYF